This is a list of T cell receptor beta chains from one sample in a study of blood T cells in healthy people across ages. Each CDR3 protein is one row after TCRdb ran MiXCR on the 5' RACE reads. The sample yields over 950,000 distinct CDR3 sequences, roughly 51% seen once. The sequenced sample was blood. Receptors were obtained from a woman in her fifties or sixties in good health. CDR3s include the opening cysteine and the closing phenylalanine or tryptophan. The order of the fields is D gene, V gene, J gene, clone size, CDR3 protein, CDR3 DNA. The D gene is left open where the match is weak. Some rows have no size entry. The others give once, few or many, or a class for an expanded clone.

>-|TRBV6-1|TRBJ2-7|-
CASSEAWGPFEQYF
TGTGCCAGCAGTGAAGCTTGGGGCCCCTTCGAGCAGTACTTC
>-|TRBV7-9|TRBJ2-1|-
CASSPSRGGSYNEQFF
TGTGCCAGCAGCCCCAGCAGGGGGGGCTCCTACAATGAGCAGTTCTTC
>-|TRBV11-2|TRBJ2-7|once
CASSFSLSSGYEQYF
TGTGCCAGCAGCTTTAGCTTGTCCAGCGGCTACGAGCAGTACTTC
>-|TRBV29-1|TRBJ2-3|few
CSVLGVGDTQYF
TGCAGCGTATTGGGAGTTGGAGATACGCAGTATTTT
>-|TRBV28|TRBJ2-7|-
CASTTGQSGRYEQYF
TGTGCCAGCACCACCGGACAGTCCGGGAGATACGAGCAGTACTTC
>-|TRBV7-9|TRBJ2-5|-
CASSSDWKETQYF
TGTGCCAGCAGCTCCGACTGGAAAGAGACCCAGTACTTC
>TRBD2|TRBV20-1|TRBJ2-2|-
CSARDLSLAGGSGELFF
TGCAGTGCTAGAGATCTCTCGCTAGCGGGAGGATCCGGGGAGCTGTTTTTT
>-|TRBV6-2/TRBV6-3|TRBJ2-7|-
CASSYSVSAGDEQYF
TGTGCCAGCAGTTACTCGGTTTCCGCTGGGGACGAGCAGTACTTC
>TRBD2|TRBV2|TRBJ2-7|-
CASYLGIAGPDEQYF
TGTGCCAGCTACCTCGGAATAGCGGGACCTGACGAGCAGTACTTC
>-|TRBV29-1|TRBJ2-7|-
CSVMNGLLSYEQYF
TGCAGCGTTATGAACGGGCTGTTGTCTTACGAGCAGTACTTC
>-|TRBV28|TRBJ2-2|-
CASRPTGPGGTGELFF
TGTGCCAGCAGGCCTACAGGGCCGGGGGGTACCGGGGAGCTGTTTTTT
>TRBD2|TRBV7-2|TRBJ2-7|few
CATSVGLAGDEQYF
TGTGCCACATCTGTGGGACTAGCGGGAGACGAGCAGTACTTC
>-|TRBV20-1|TRBJ2-7|few
CSAWDGATYEQYF
TGCAGTGCTTGGGACGGTGCAACCTACGAGCAGTACTTC
>-|TRBV4-2|TRBJ2-5|-
CASSQGGEEETQYF
TGTGCCAGCAGCCAAGGCGGCGAAGAAGAGACCCAGTACTTC
>-|TRBV15|TRBJ2-1|-
CATSRALSSYNEQFF
TGTGCCACCAGCAGAGCCCTCAGCTCCTACAATGAGCAGTTCTTC
>-|TRBV9|TRBJ1-4|-
CASSVTGLENEKLFF
TGTGCCAGCAGCGTAACAGGGCTGGAGAATGAAAAACTGTTTTTT
>-|TRBV5-5|TRBJ1-5|-
CASRGRINQPQHF
TGTGCCAGCCGGGGGCGGATAAATCAGCCCCAGCATTTT
>-|TRBV15|TRBJ2-5|few
CATSRDLPKPGETQYF
TGTGCCACCAGCAGAGATCTCCCCAAACCGGGGGAGACCCAGTACTTC
>TRBD1|TRBV24-1|TRBJ1-5|-
CATSEAGGGQPQHF
TGTGCCACCAGTGAAGCAGGGGGAGGTCAGCCCCAGCATTTT
>-|TRBV5-1|TRBJ2-1|-
CASSLVRDSYNEQFF
TGCGCCAGCAGCTTGGTGAGGGACTCCTACAATGAGCAGTTCTTC
>-|TRBV4-2|TRBJ2-7|-
CASSQDGGARLYEQYF
TGTGCCAGCAGCCAAGATGGCGGGGCCAGGCTCTACGAGCAGTACTTC
>-|TRBV27|TRBJ2-1|few
CASSSLARSYNEQFF
TGTGCCAGCAGTTCCCTAGCGCGCTCCTACAATGAGCAGTTCTTC
>TRBD1|TRBV7-2|TRBJ1-1|once
CAELGQGFTEAFF
TGTGCGGAGCTGGGACAGGGGTTTACTGAAGCTTTCTTT
>TRBD1|TRBV4-1|TRBJ2-1|-
CASSQAGTANNEQFF
TGCGCCAGCAGCCAGGCCGGGACAGCTAACAATGAGCAGTTCTTC
>-|TRBV4-1|TRBJ1-4|few
CASSQVTSPEEKLFF
TGCGCCAGCAGCCAAGTTACCTCGCCGGAGGAAAAACTGTTTTTT
>-|TRBV6-5|TRBJ2-5|-
CASRGYETQYF
TGTGCCAGCCGGGGGTACGAGACCCAGTACTTC
>TRBD2|TRBV20-1|TRBJ2-5|-
CSSSQGVGRASNEQYF
TGCAGTTCCTCACAGGGCGTCGGGAGGGCCTCCAATGAGCAGTACTTC
>TRBD2|TRBV20-1|TRBJ2-1|-
CSARGLAGDLGNEQFF
TGCAGTGCTCGAGGACTAGCGGGAGATCTGGGAAATGAGCAGTTCTTC
>-|TRBV7-2|TRBJ2-1|few
CASKTGNSYNEQFF
TGTGCCAGCAAAACAGGGAACTCCTACAATGAGCAGTTCTTC
>-|TRBV2|TRBJ2-5|few
CASRDKLVAETQYF
TGTGCCAGCAGGGATAAACTAGTCGCTGAGACCCAGTACTTC
>TRBD2|TRBV27|TRBJ2-2|few
CASSPPGLNTGELFF
TGTGCCAGCAGTCCCCCGGGACTAAACACCGGGGAGCTGTTTTTT
>TRBD2|TRBV6-2/TRBV6-3|TRBJ2-2|-
CATRIAGGNTGELFF
TGTGCCACTCGTATAGCGGGAGGAAACACCGGGGAGCTGTTTTTT
>-|TRBV7-2|TRBJ2-7|many
CASSPQGPYEQYF
TGTGCCAGCAGCCCACAAGGACCCTACGAGCAGTACTTC
>-|TRBV4-1|TRBJ2-1|-
CASSQVDPNEQFF
TGCGCCAGCAGCCAAGTCGATCCTAACGAGCAGTTCTTC
>-|TRBV15|TRBJ2-5|few
CATSRDLDRQETQYF
TGTGCCACCAGCAGAGATCTCGACCGGCAAGAGACCCAGTACTTC